This T cell receptor (beta chain) was sequenced during a study of T cell changes during pregnancy in multiple sclerosis. Using immunoSEQ multiplex PCR, the repertoire was profiled, and TCRdb retains in-frame clones only, with some absent. The sample lists about 32,000 clones, 89% occurring once. In germline, CDR1 is SNHLY, CDR2 FYNNEI. V was shortened by 7 bases and J by 0 bases, with 10 bases between the two germline ends. The CDR3 sequence is 14 residues long. This clonotype originated in a female donor with multiple sclerosis, enrolled in a pregnancy study. This chain connects TRBV2 to TRBJ1-5; D ambiguous. The specimen was CD8+ T cells from peripheral blood mononuclear cells, collected in the second trimester of pregnancy. The CDR3, as DNA: TGTGCCAGCATGGAGGATTATAGCAATCAGCCCCAGCATTTT. Its protein product is CASMEDYSNQPQHF.